This T cell receptor (beta chain) was recovered during a study of blood T cell repertoires in COVID-19. Trimming took 10 bases from V and 8 from J; bases not matched to a gene: 10. From germline, CDR1 is SGHDN and CDR2 FVKESK. This CDR3 contains 13 residues. Method: immunoSEQ multiplex PCR; TCRdb's copy keeps in-frame clones and lacks some. In the table there are roughly 75,000 clones, approximately 86% of which are singletons. V and J are TRBV14 and TRBJ2-1, with 8 bases fitting TRBD2. The TCR sequence derives from a man older than 75 with COVID-19, enrolled during active disease. Sequencing was carried out using peripheral blood. The CDR3 spells CATRRRGVHEQFF. CDR3 bases: TGTGCCACTAGGAGGCGGGGGGTGCATGAGCAGTTCTTC. Based on the CDR3 plus reference TRBV14 and TRBJ2-1, the full variable domain is EAGVTQFPSHSVIEKGQTVTLRCDPISGHDNLYWYRRVMGKEIKFLLHFVKESKQDESGMPNNRFLAERTGGTYSTLKVQPAELEDSGVYFCATRRRGVHEQFFGPGTRLTVL.